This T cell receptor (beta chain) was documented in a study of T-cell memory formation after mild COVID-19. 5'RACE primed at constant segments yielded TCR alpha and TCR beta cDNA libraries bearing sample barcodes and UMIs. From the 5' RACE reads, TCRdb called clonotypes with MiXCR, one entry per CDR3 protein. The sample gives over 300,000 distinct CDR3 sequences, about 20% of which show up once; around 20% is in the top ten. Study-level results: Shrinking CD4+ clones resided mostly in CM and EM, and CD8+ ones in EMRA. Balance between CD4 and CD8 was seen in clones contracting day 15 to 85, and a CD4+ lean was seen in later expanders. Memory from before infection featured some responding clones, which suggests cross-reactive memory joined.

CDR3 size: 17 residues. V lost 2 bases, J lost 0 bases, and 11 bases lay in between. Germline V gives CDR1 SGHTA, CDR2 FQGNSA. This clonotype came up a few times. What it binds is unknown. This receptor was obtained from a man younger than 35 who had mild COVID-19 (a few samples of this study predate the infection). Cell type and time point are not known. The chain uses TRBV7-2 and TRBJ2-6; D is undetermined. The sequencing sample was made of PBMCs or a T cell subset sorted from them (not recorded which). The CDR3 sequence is CASSLSLSGSGANVLTF. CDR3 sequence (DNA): TGTGCCAGCAGCTTAAGCCTTTCGGGCTCTGGGGCCAACGTCCTGACTTTC.